This T cell receptor beta chain was sequenced in a study of Graves' ophthalmopathy and Graves' hyperthyroidism. Trimming left V 6 bases short and J 10 bases short, with 28 bases between. The CDR3 sequence is 17 residues long. The germline V gene encodes CDR1 SGHRS and CDR2 YFSETQ. As the template, RNA transcripts were used to amplify TCR beta CDR3 regions. Following a first-round RT-PCR that used HTBI primers, a second-round multiplex PCR was carried out. One entry per CDR3 protein, called by TCRdb with MiXCR from the multiplex PCR reads. The sample has over a million distinct CDR3 sequences, about 38% seen once.

This TCR derives from an adult man with Graves' hyperthyroidism. The sequenced material came from peripheral blood or thyroid tissue (not recorded which). The V and J genes are TRBV5-1 and TRBJ1-4; a possible D gene is TRBD1 (5 bases). In DNA, the CDR3 is TGCGCCAGCACCCCTGACGGGACGGTAAGAGGAATCGGAAAACTGTTTTTT. Residues: CASTPDGTVRGIGKLFF. Combining the CDR3 with reference TRBV5-1 and TRBJ1-4 gives the whole variable domain KAGVTQTPRYLIKTRGQQVTLSCSPISGHRSVSWYQQTPGQGLQFLFEYFSETQRNKGNFPGRFSGRQFSNSRSEMNVSTLELGDSALYLCASTPDGTVRGIGKLFFGSGTQLSVL.